This T cell receptor beta chain is from a study of CXCR3-negative and CXCR3-positive naive CD8 T cells (dated by TCRdb to the late 2010s). In terms of the full investigation: In total, about 130 million TRB reads were obtained, or roughly 1.5 +/- 0.3 million reads per library. Diversity and physicochemical repertoire analyses covered about a dozen donors pooled from two independent experiments. The TRBV-TRBJ cluster analysis covered naive subsets from several donors and memory cells from 3 donors.

Sequencing instrument: NextSeq 550. The Human TCR Profiling Kit (MiLaboratory) was used to prepare UMI-labeled 5' RACE TRB cDNA libraries. cDNA synthesis used the entire amount of extracted RNA, and PCR amplification then used the entire amount of cDNA produced. The libraries were made side by side, with each library going through the same number of PCR cycles. Processing in the source paper ran as follows. About 53,000 +/- 9,400 unique UMI-labeled TRB cDNA molecules per library were extracted with MIGEC and MiXCR, with at least two reads per UMI required. An average of around 40,000 +/- 10,000 functional in-frame TRB CDR3 nucleotide clonotypes without stop codons was found per library. After downsampling to 5000 UMI-labeled TRB molecules per sample, diversity metrics such as normalized Shannon-Wiener and Chao1 were calculated in VDJtools. VDJtools was used to calculate clonotype-size-weighted physicochemical properties of the central five CDR3 residues, namely interaction energy, strength, volume and Kidera factor 4. Each CDR3 protein sequence appears as one entry after TCRdb reprocessed the reads, and no DNA is included. These V and J calls are TCRdb output, not the study's own analysis. The table held for this sample gives about 130,000 distinct CDR3 sequences. The top ten clonotypes cover approximately 0.29% of the sample.

For each CD8+ T cell subset, flow sorting was done in triplicate, and around 300,000 cells per subset went directly into RLT lysis buffer. To keep memory contaminants out, a stringent definition of naive CD8+ T cells was applied: CD45RO-CCR7+CD27+CD95-. Using standard density gradient centrifugation, peripheral blood mononuclear cells were isolated from buffy coats. A FACSAria III was used to flow-sort naive CD8+ T cells into CXCR3-negative and CXCR3-positive populations. An RNeasy Mini Kit was used to extract total RNA from the sorted cells. Points the paper makes about the study in general: Freshly isolated PBMCs were used for most assays because CXCR3 expression partially decreased after cryopreservation. Similar TRBV-TRBJ usage was shown by naive CXCR3-negative and CXCR3-positive cells from the same donor, whereas distinct patterns were shown by memory cells. Repertoire diversity was comparably high in both naive subsets but much lower in memory CD8+ T cells. Because surface CD5, which is linked to self-reactivity in mice, was comparable between the naive subsets, TCR interaction strength was also inferred from TRB CDR3 physicochemical properties. TRB CDR3s from CXCR3-positive naive cells showed higher hydrophobicity (lower Kidera factor 4), lower energy, and higher strength and volume indices than CXCR3-negative naive cells.

Concerning this clonotype: Its antigen target is currently unknown.

The CDR3 covers 14 residues, taking in both the cysteine and the phenylalanine. No DNA sequence was recorded. For CDR1 and CDR2, the germline V gene lists SNHLY and FYNNEI. The TCR sequence derives from a human donor in good health. Some clones in this sample may be carry-over from other donors' samples. The specimen sequenced was naive CXCR3- CD8+ T cells from blood. Read against the paper, the sample's cell subset or site label means: CD45RO-CCR7+CD27+CD95- naive CD8+ T cells lacking CXCR3 (TNR3-). The rearranged chain carries TRBV2 and TRBJ1-1. The CDR3 sequence is CASSDGRLNTEAFF.